Listed here are 30 T cell receptor beta chains from one sample, sequenced in a study of T cell responses to AZD1222 COVID-19 vaccine. Sequenced by immunoSEQ multiplex PCR; TCRdb stores in-frame clones only, minus some. The sample contains 110,000 or so clones, around 83% of which appear only once. Here the sequenced sample was peripheral blood, taken 28 days after the second AZD1222 dose. These receptors originate from an adult who received the AZD1222 COVID-19 vaccine.

This clone was picked up one time. This sequence joins TRBV7-2 and TRBJ1-1, with D uncertain. The CDR3 totals 15 residues. Looked up from germline, CDR1 is SGHTA and CDR2 is FQGNSA. The germline V and J ends were trimmed by 1 base and 4 bases, with 13 bases remaining between them. The CDR3 loop reads CASSLEAIRRTEAFF. CDR3 bases: TGTGCCAGCAGCTTAGAGGCTATCCGGCGCACTGAAGCTTTCTTT.

The CDR3 nucleotides read TGTGCCAGCAGTTGGGGGGGTAGCACTGAAGCTTTCTTT. Protein product: CASSWGGSTEAFF. This chain links TRBV27 with TRBJ1-1; D is perhaps TRBD1 (5 bases). The V end lost 4 bases, the J end lost 4 bases, and 10 bases lay between the germline ends. The CDR3 is 13 amino acids. Germline V CDR1 and CDR2: MNHEY, SMNVEV (reference sequence).

The chain joins TRBV7-8 to TRBJ2-5; 8 positions match TRBD2. Germline V gene data show CDR1 as SGHVS and CDR2 as FQNEAQ. The CDR3 is made up of 15 amino acids. Trimming cost V 2 bases and J 4 bases; bases outside gene matches: 6. DNA of the CDR3: TGTGCCAGCAGCTTAAGCGGGAGTCGAGGAGAGACCCAGTACTTC. Translated, it gives CASSLSGSRGETQYF.

The gene calls are TRBV6-5 and TRBJ1-3, with a tentative D call TRBD1 (5 bases). This CDR3 is 15 amino acids long. Trimming stripped 7 bases from V and 0 bases from J, with 13 bases between. Germline values: CDR1 MNHEY, CDR2 SVGAGI. The CDR3 DNA reads as TGTGCCAGCATCGCCGGGGCAGACTCTGGAAACACCATATATTTT. Translation: CASIAGADSGNTIYF.

V is TRBV27 and J is TRBJ2-1; TRBD2 agrees at 7 bases. The germline V gene encodes CDR1 MNHEY and CDR2 SMNVEV (reference sequence). CDR3 length: 14 amino acids. V lost 5 bases and J lost 9; bases outside the gene matches: 10. CDR3 residues: CASSPLGGRSEQFF. The CDR3 bases are TGTGCCAGCAGTCCCTTGGGAGGGCGTAGTGAGCAGTTCTTC.

The chain combines TRBV11-2 with TRBJ2-1, with TRBD1 identical over 7 bases. V shed 2 bases, J shed 1 base, and the junction held 5 bases outside the gene matches. Germline V gene data show CDR1 as SGHAT and CDR2 as FQNNGV. CDR3 length equals 16 residues. CDR3 sequence (DNA): TGTGCCAGCAGCTTATTAGTGACAGGGTCCTACAATGAGCAGTTCTTC. Residues: CASSLLVTGSYNEQFF.

The chain has TRBV6-6 and TRBJ1-6; tentative D call: TRBD1 (6 bases). Germline values: CDR1 MNHNY, CDR2 SVGAGI (reference sequence). The V end lost 7 bases, the J end lost 0 bases, and 13 bases lay between the germline ends. This CDR3 contains 16 residues. This CDR3 is CASKQGGGSYNSPLHF. The CDR3, as DNA: TGTGCCAGCAAACAGGGAGGGGGCTCCTATAATTCACCCCTCCACTTT.

As concerns this clone: A read error may produce the germline difference seen at one junction end. The chain employs TRBV6-1 and TRBJ2-7; 8 bases match TRBD1. CDR3 length: 11 residues. Germline V CDR1 and CDR2: MNHNS, SASEGT. CDR3 in amino acids: CASSERTGLDF. The CDR3 DNA is TGTGCCAGCAGTGAGAGGACAGGGCTGGACTTC.

The chain combines TRBV7-9 with TRBJ2-7; weak D call: TRBD1 (5 bases). Germline CDR1 reads SEHNR; CDR2 reads FQNEAQ (reference sequence). Trimming stripped 0 bases from V and 6 bases from J, with 9 bases between. The CDR3 runs to 13 residues. The CDR3 here is CASSLAQGAEQYF. For the CDR3, the DNA is TGTGCCAGCAGCTTAGCCCAGGGTGCCGAGCAGTACTTC.

This clone was recorded once. Other DNA sequences of this sample code for an identical CDR3. V is TRBV2 and J is TRBJ2-7; TRBD2 matches 13 bases. The CDR3 has 15 residues. Germline V CDR1 and CDR2: SNHLY, FYNNEI. V shed 6 bases and J 4 bases; nucleotides not matched to a gene: 6. The CDR3 sequence: CASSQTSGRSYEQYF. The CDR3 nucleotides read TGTGCCAGCAGCCAGACTAGCGGGAGGTCGTACGAGCAGTACTTC.

V is TRBV5-6 and J is TRBJ2-7, with TRBD2 identical over 8 bases. The germline V gene encodes CDR1 SGHDT and CDR2 YYEEEE. The CDR3 contains 15 residues. Trimming cost V 4 bases and J 7 bases; bases outside gene matches: 13. CDR3 DNA: TGTGCCAGCAGCCCACGGACTAGCCAGCTGGGGGAGCAGTACTTC. It yields the protein CASSPRTSQLGEQYF.

The chain couples TRBV29-1 to TRBJ2-7, with TRBD1 matching 8 bases. The germline CDR1 and CDR2 sequences are SQVTM and ANQGSEA. The CDR3 runs to 20 residues. J gave up 4 bases and V 5 bases, and 28 bases lay outside the gene matches. The CDR3 protein is CSVLPGQALWSPGALYEQYF. Written as DNA, the CDR3 is TGCAGCGTTTTGCCGGGACAGGCCTTGTGGAGCCCGGGAGCTCTTTACGAGCAGTACTTC.

With respect to this clone: As the CDR3 is not closed by the conserved phenylalanine or tryptophan, this likely results from a read error. The DNA is left out, because the CDR3 cannot be placed on it with certainty; the CDR3 is given as TCRdb lists it. J is TRBJ1-2 and V is TRBV18; the table assigns TRBD1, which was not confirmed against the DNA. The CDR3 spans 11 amino acids, including both terminal residues. Germline CDR1 is KGHSH and CDR2 is LQKENI. Here the CDR3 reads CASSPPVQVKC.

J is TRBJ2-7 and V is TRBV20-1; 8 bases agree with TRBD2. With 3 bases clipped from V and 4 bases from J, the junction kept 17 bases outside the gene matches. This CDR3 spans 17 amino acids. Germline V gene data show CDR1 as DFQATT and CDR2 as SNEGSKA (reference sequence). The CDR3 DNA follows: TGCAGTGCTAGTCTTGGTCGGGGCGGGAGGTCCCAGTACGAGCAGTACTTC. This translates into CSASLGRGGRSQYEQYF.

This chain uses TRBV5-1 with TRBJ2-2, with D maybe TRBD1 (6 bases). The CDR3 runs 13 residues. Germline CDR1 SGHRS, CDR2 YFSETQ. V lost 5 bases, J lost 7 bases, and 12 bases lay in between. CDR3 in DNA: TGCGCCAGCAGGAATGACAGGAACGGGGAGCTGTTTTTT. Its translation is CASRNDRNGELFF. The full variable domain, completed using reference TRBV5-1 and TRBJ2-2, is KAGVTQTPRYLIKTRGQQVTLSCSPISGHRSVSWYQQTPGQGLQFLFEYFSETQRNKGNFPGRFSGRQFSNSRSEMNVSTLELGDSALYLCASRNDRNGELFFGEGSRLTVL.

The CDR3 reads CASSHAPGGDTEAFF. The CDR3, as DNA: TGCGCCAGCAGCCATGCGCCAGGAGGGGACACTGAAGCTTTCTTT. The gene calls are TRBV4-1 and TRBJ1-1, with a tentative D call TRBD1 (5 bases). CDR1 and CDR2 (germline): MGHRA, YSYEKL. Trimming left V 3 bases short and J 3 bases short, with 14 bases between. The CDR3 has 15 residues.

This clone has just a few counts. This chain joins TRBV4-3 and TRBJ2-7; D may be TRBD2 (7 bases). Germline V gene lookup returns CDR1 LGHNA and CDR2 YSLEER. V lost 1 base, J lost 2 bases, and 9 bases lay in between. The CDR3 consists of 14 residues. CDR3 residues: CASSQGRGPYEQYF. The CDR3 DNA reads as TGCGCCAGCAGCCAAGGGCGGGGGCCCTACGAGCAGTACTTC.

This chain connects TRBV28 to TRBJ1-2; tentatively, D is TRBD1 (6 bases). Trimming pared 2 bases from V and 8 bases from J, leaving 15 bases between. CDR1 and CDR2 from the germline V gene are MDHEN and SYDVKM. This CDR3 has 14 residues. The CDR3 coding sequence is TGTGCCAGCAGTTTACCCGTGACAGGCTTCGGCTACACCTTC. This translates into CASSLPVTGFGYTF.

The chain is built from TRBV15 and TRBJ1-5; no reliable D call. With 7 bases removed from V and 6 bases from J, the gap between germline ends came to 13 bases. Germline CDR1 LNHNV, CDR2 YYDKDF (reference sequence). The CDR3 consists of 13 residues. CDR3 DNA: TGTGCCACCACGTCAAGCAGGTTTCAGCCCCAGCATTTT. It is translated as CATTSSRFQPQHF.

This chain uses TRBV7-3 with TRBJ2-2, with D possibly matching TRBD2 (6 bases). CDR1 is SGHTA, CDR2 FQGTGA, per germline. V was shortened by 5 bases and J by 7 bases, with 14 bases between the two germline ends. The CDR3 loop spans 14 amino acids. CDR3 residues: CASSRGGQGGELFF. In DNA form, the CDR3 reads TGTGCCAGCAGCCGTGGAGGGCAGGGCGGGGAGCTGTTTTTT.

V usage is TRBV19 and J usage is TRBJ1-1; TRBD1 matches at 8 bases. The germline V gene has CDR1 LNHDA and CDR2 SQIVND (reference sequence). The CDR3 sequence is 15 residues long. Trimming cost V 5 bases and J 0 bases; bases outside gene matches: 5. CDR3 protein: CASSPRTGMNTEAFF. Here the CDR3 DNA reads TGTGCCAGTAGTCCAAGGACAGGGATGAACACTGAAGCTTTCTTT.

The chain is built from TRBV7-9 and TRBJ2-4; TRBD2 might be the D (6 bases). The V gene's germline CDR1 is SEHNR and CDR2 FQNEAQ (reference sequence). This CDR3 contains 17 residues. V was pared by 5 bases and J by 4 bases, with 21 bases between. CDR3 nucleotide sequence: TGTGCCAGCAGCAAAGGAGAAAGGACTAATCCGAAAAACATTCAGTACTTC. This gives the protein CASSKGERTNPKNIQYF.

This clone was seen a few times. The rearrangement joins TRBV7-3 to TRBJ1-2; 8 bases agree with TRBD1. CDR3 length: 13 residues. The germline V gene has CDR1 SGHTA and CDR2 FQGTGA. With 5 bases clipped from V and 4 bases from J, the junction kept 3 bases outside the gene matches. DNA for the CDR3: TGTGCCAGCAGCCCGGGACAGGCCTATGGCTACACCTTC. Translating it yields CASSPGQAYGYTF.

This chain connects TRBV10-1 to TRBJ1-1, with D tentatively TRBD1 (5 bases). The CDR3 has 15 residues. V lost 0 bases and J lost 11, with 19 bases in between. Germline CDR1 and CDR2: WNHNN and SYGVQD (reference sequence). CDR3 residues: CASSESSGEGRRAFF. CDR3 DNA sequence: TGCGCCAGCAGTGAGTCGTCTGGGGAGGGGAGGAGGGCTTTCTTT.

The J gene is TRBJ2-1, the V gene TRBV6-2 or TRBV6-3, with unresolved D. The V end lost 2 bases, the J end lost 8 bases, and 10 bases lay between the germline ends. The CDR3 loop spans 13 amino acids. Germline lookup yields CDR1 MNHEY and CDR2 SVGEGT. The CDR3 protein is CASSYPGRDEQFF. For the CDR3, the DNA is TGTGCCAGCAGTTACCCCGGTCGTGATGAGCAGTTCTTC.

The chain links TRBV18 to TRBJ1-6; D is ambiguous. This CDR3 has 14 residues. Trimming took 1 base from V and 2 from J, leaving 3 bases between them. Looked up from germline, CDR1 is KGHSH and CDR2 is LQKENI. The CDR3 coding sequence is TGTGCCAGCTCACCACAGGCCTATAATTCACCCCTCCACTTT. Protein sequence: CASSPQAYNSPLHF. Combining the CDR3 with reference TRBV18 and TRBJ1-6 gives the whole variable domain NAGVMQNPRHLVRRRGQEARLRCSPMKGHSHVYWYRQLPEEGLKFMVYLQKENIIDESGMPKERFSAEFPKEGPSILRIQQVVRGDSAAYFCASSPQAYNSPLHFGNGTRLTVT.

The chain has TRBV18 and TRBJ2-2; the D gene is possibly TRBD2 (5 bases). The CDR3 extends over 16 amino acids. Germline CDR1 KGHSH, CDR2 LQKENI. The V end lost 4 bases, the J end lost 0 bases, and 12 bases lay between the germline ends. In DNA, the CDR3 is TGTGCCAGCTCACAAATGGACGGGGCGAACACCGGGGAGCTGTTTTTT. Translation gives CASSQMDGANTGELFF.

The chain links TRBV7-9 to TRBJ2-7; TRBD2 might be the D (5 bases). CDR3 length equals 13 residues. V was shortened by 5 bases and J by 6 bases, with 14 bases between the two germline ends. From germline, CDR1 is SEHNR and CDR2 FQNEAQ (reference sequence). Here the CDR3 reads CASSPSGISEQYF. The CDR3 DNA sequence: TGTGCCAGCAGCCCCTCGGGGATTAGCGAGCAGTACTTC.

The chain joins TRBV6-4 to TRBJ2-7; 7 bases line up with TRBD2. With V trimmed by 7 bases and J by 0 bases, 12 bases remained unmatched. Per germline, CDR1 MRHNA and CDR2 SNTAGT. The CDR3 consists of 16 residues. The CDR3 region has the DNA TGTGCCAGCACCTTAGATGGGACTAAGAGCTCCTACGAGCAGTACTTC. It is translated as CASTLDGTKSSYEQYF.

The chain is built from TRBV24-1 and TRBJ1-2; TRBD1 matches at 7 bases. After removal of 7 bases from V and 2 bases from J, the junction contained 3 bases not matched to a gene. Germline V gene lookup returns CDR1 KGHDR and CDR2 SFDVKD. The CDR3 has 13 amino acids. CDR3 DNA: TGTGCCACCAGCCGGGACAGCAACTATGGCTACACCTTC. This sequence encodes CATSRDSNYGYTF.